The entry that follows covers one T cell receptor beta chain sequence. A read error may account for a junction end that differs from germline. These data belong to a study of T cell responses to AZD1222 COVID-19 vaccine. Sequencing was performed with immunoSEQ multiplex PCR; in TCRdb, only in-frame clones are kept and a portion is missing. The table includes around 120,000 clones, around 92% detected once. The germline V gene encodes CDR1 MDHEN and CDR2 SYDVKM. This CDR3 is built from 13 residues. The V gene is TRBV28, the J gene TRBJ1-4; tentatively, D is TRBD1 (5 bases). The sample consisted of peripheral blood, taken on day 0 of AZD1222 vaccination. This clonotype was obtained from an adult in good health. In nucleotides, the CDR3 is TGTGCCAGCAGTCAGCCAAGGGACCCGGGCTCGATTTTT. Its translation: CASSQPRDPGSIF.